Shown below are 6 T cell receptor beta chains from a single sample sequenced in a study of T-cell memory formation after mild COVID-19. TCRdb passed the 5' RACE reads through MiXCR, listing each CDR3 protein once. The sample yields hundreds of thousands of distinct CDR3 sequences, 15% to 20% seen once. The sequencing sample was made of PBMCs or a T cell subset sorted from them (not recorded which). The receptor set was obtained from a man younger than 30 who had mild COVID-19 (a few samples of this study predate the infection). Cell type and time point are not known.

The J gene is TRBJ1-6, the V gene TRBV30, with D tentatively TRBD1 (5 bases). Per germline, CDR1 GTSNPN and CDR2 SVGIG (reference sequence). The V gene lost 2 bases and the J gene lost 11 bases, with 13 bases spanning the gap. This CDR3 comprises 13 residues. The CDR3 DNA reads as TGTGCCTGGAGTTCAGGGCAAAGAGCACCCCTCCACTTT. This encodes CAWSSGQRAPLHF. Full variable domain (rest looked up from reference TRBV30 and TRBJ1-6): SQTIHQWPATLVQPVGSPLSLECTVEGTSNPNLYWYRQAAGRGLQLLFYSVGIGQISSEVPQNLSASRPQDRQFILSSKKLLLSDSGFYLCAWSSGQRAPLHFGNGTRLTVT.

The table lists this clonotype with many counts. V gene TRBV10-3 combines with J gene TRBJ1-2; D is undetermined. CDR1 is ENHRY and CDR2 is SYGVKD in the germline V gene. V lost 0 bases, J lost 6 bases, and 8 bases lay in between. The length of the CDR3 is 13 residues. CDR3 in DNA: TGTGCCATCAGTGAGTCGATAGAGGATGGCTACACCTTC. The encoded protein is CAISESIEDGYTF.

This clonotype was detected many times. The V and J genes are TRBV15 and TRBJ1-4, with unresolved D. This CDR3 has 14 residues. CDR1 is LNHNV and CDR2 is YYDKDF in the germline V gene (reference sequence). Trimming pared 5 bases from V and 4 bases from J, leaving 11 bases between. Here the CDR3 reads CATSLLTLNEKLFF. DNA of the CDR3: TGTGCCACCAGCCTCCTAACACTTAATGAAAAACTGTTTTTT.

This rearrangement joins TRBV7-9 to TRBJ2-7, with D possibly TRBD2 on 6 matching bases. CDR1 is SEHNR and CDR2 is FQNEAQ in the germline V gene (reference sequence). Trimming removed 6 bases at V and 4 bases at J, with 16 bases between. CDR3 length: 14 amino acids. The CDR3 sequence: CASRSRGSGYEQYF. The CDR3 nucleotides read TGTGCCAGCAGATCCCGGGGGTCCGGATACGAGCAGTACTTC.

This clonotype was detected only a few times. This chain joins TRBV25-1 and TRBJ2-1; D is undetermined. The V gene lost 5 bases and the J gene lost 6 bases, with 23 bases spanning the gap. Germline CDR1 MGHDK, CDR2 SYGVNS. The CDR3 contains 17 residues. The CDR3 protein is CASSSPWGNFMGNEQFF. CDR3 bases: TGTGCCAGCAGTAGCCCCTGGGGTAACTTTATGGGCAATGAGCAGTTCTTC.

V is TRBV3-1 and J is TRBJ2-1, with 11 bases fitting TRBD2. From germline, CDR1 is LGHDT and CDR2 YNNKEL (reference sequence). The CDR3 loop spans 18 amino acids. The trim removed 1 base at V and 3 bases at J, leaving 8 bases unmatched. The CDR3 loop is CASSQVKPSGGYYNEQFF. The CDR3 DNA is TGTGCCAGCAGCCAAGTCAAACCTAGCGGGGGGTACTACAATGAGCAGTTCTTC.